This TCR beta chain came from a study of blood T cell repertoires in COVID-19. The table came from immunoSEQ multiplex PCR; TCRdb's copy has only in-frame clones and leaves some out. The table shows about 25,000 clones, with over 75% occurring only once. This sequence originates from a man aged 45 to 65 with active or convalescent COVID-19. The source material was peripheral blood.

The CDR3 is CASSITGGPDTQYF. CDR3 in DNA: TGTGCCAGTAGTATAACAGGGGGCCCAGATACGCAGTATTTT. The chain employs TRBV19 and TRBJ2-3; TRBD1 aligns across 9 bases. CDR1 is LNHDA and CDR2 is SQIVND in the germline V gene (reference sequence). Trimming took 2 bases from V and 4 from J; bases not matched to a gene: 1. This CDR3 comprises 14 residues.